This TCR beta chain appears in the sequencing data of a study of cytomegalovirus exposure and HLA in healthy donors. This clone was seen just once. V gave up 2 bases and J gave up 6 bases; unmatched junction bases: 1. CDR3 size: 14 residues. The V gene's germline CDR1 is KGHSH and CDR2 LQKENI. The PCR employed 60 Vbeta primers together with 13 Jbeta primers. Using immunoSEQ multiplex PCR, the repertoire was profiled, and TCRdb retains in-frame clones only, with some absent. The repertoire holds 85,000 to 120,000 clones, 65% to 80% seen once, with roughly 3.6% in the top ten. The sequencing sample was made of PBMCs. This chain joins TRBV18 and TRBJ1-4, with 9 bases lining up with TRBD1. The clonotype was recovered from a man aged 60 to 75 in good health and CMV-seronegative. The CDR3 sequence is CASSPGQGYEKLFF. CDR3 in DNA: TGTGCCAGCTCACCAGGACAGGGGTATGAAAAACTGTTTTTT.